This T cell receptor (beta chain) was identified during a study of T cell changes during pregnancy in multiple sclerosis. Germline trimming cut 4 bases from V and 0 bases from J; bases unmatched to any gene: 9. CDR3 length equals 17 residues. Repertoires were generated with immunoSEQ multiplex PCR, while TCRdb's copy carries only in-frame clones and drops some. The table records 65,000 to 75,000 clones, roughly 92% of them present only once. The source of this sequence is a female donor in good health, enrolled as a control in a pregnancy study. This sequence joins TRBV6-7 and TRBJ1-5; 7 bases agree with TRBD1. Being an ORF, TRBV6-7 has a function that is uncertain. Sequences were derived from peripheral blood, sampled after pregnancy. CDR3 bases: TGTGCCAGCAGTTTCCTCGGTGGACAGGATAGCAATCAGCCCCAGCATTTT. Translated, it gives CASSFLGGQDSNQPQHF.